Included here is one T cell receptor (beta chain) sequence, with context. Produced via immunoSEQ multiplex PCR; TCRdb's table is partial and in-frame only. This table has 130,000 or so clones, roughly nine tenths appearing once. This sample stems from a study of control samples from healthy donors and cancer patients. The clonotype originates from a man between 18 and 29 years old in good health. The sample taken for sequencing was blood.

DNA of the CDR3: TGTGCCAGCAGGGTGGAGGGGGCGATGGCAGATACGCAGTATTTT. Amino acid sequence: CASRVEGAMADTQYF. The chain recombines TRBV6-5 with TRBJ2-3; maybe TRBD1 (7 bases). Trimming took 6 bases from V and 4 from J, leaving 17 bases between them. Germline loops: CDR1 MNHEY, CDR2 SVGAGI. CDR3 size: 15 residues.